The present TCR beta chain was sequenced within a study of blood T cell repertoires in COVID-19. Study overall: Samples came from the United States, Italy and Spain, spanning acute and convalescent COVID-19. Sources were T cells, B-cell-depleted T cells, or PBMCs; the material itself was cDNA or gDNA.

How the authors handled the data: Reference gene primer amplification gave estimated nucleated cell counts. TCRdb's copy holds only in-frame clones and misses some; the assay was immunoSEQ multiplex PCR. V and J calls and clone size are copied from that table; D and trimming were computed from the DNA. The profile covers about 170,000 clones, with roughly 79% appearing a single time and 20% to 25% taken by the ten largest. This receptor was obtained from a woman of 80 years or more with acute or convalescent COVID-19. Input material: peripheral blood.

CDR3 bases: TGCGCCAGCAGCCAAGATCTTATAGCGTACGAGCAGTACTTC. Residues: CASSQDLIAYEQYF. V is TRBV4-3 and J is TRBJ2-7, with D tentatively TRBD2 (5 bases). This CDR3 region has 14 residues. Trimming stripped 0 bases from V and 4 bases from J, with 10 bases between. The germline gives CDR1 LGHNA, CDR2 YSLEER.